The sequence of this T cell receptor beta chain was determined in a study of identical twins. Study-level results: Conclusions rested on cross-sectional statistics rather than following the same donors.

Each cDNA held unique molecular identifiers, and template switching gave it a universal primer site. TCRdb re-analysed the 5' RACE reads in MiXCR, keeping a single row per CDR3 protein. The table lists around 490,000 distinct CDR3 sequences, 20% to 25% of them singletons. The germline V gene encodes CDR1 ENHRY and CDR2 SYGVKD. V dropped 4 bases and J dropped 5 bases, with 13 bases sitting between them. This CDR3 region has 14 residues. Regarding this clonotype: What it binds is unknown.

The donors were all healthy and Caucasian. The sample also formed part of further work on yellow fever vaccine responses in identical twins.

The sequence derives from a woman under 30 in good health. Sequenced: CD4+ T cells sorted from blood. V and J are TRBV10-3 and TRBJ2-3; tentative D call: TRBD1 (5 bases). The DNA for the CDR3 is TGTGCCATCAGTGCCGCCCCAGGGCAAGATACGCAGTATTTT. The encoded protein is CAISAAPGQDTQYF.